This TCR beta chain was sequenced for a study of blood T cell repertoires in COVID-19. The V and J ends lost 1 base and 4 bases respectively, with 14 bases between them. Germline V lookup: CDR1 SGHTA, CDR2 FQGNSA. The CDR3 consists of 16 residues. Measured with immunoSEQ multiplex PCR; TCRdb has only the in-frame clones, and not every one. The table has 200,000 to 250,000 clones, roughly 85% seen once. This TCR was sampled from a woman of 80 years or more with acute or convalescent COVID-19. This chain joins TRBV7-2 and TRBJ1-5; tentative D call: TRBD1 (6 bases). Specimen: peripheral blood. The CDR3 here is CASSLVGGGGNQPQHF. The CDR3 region has the DNA TGTGCCAGCAGCTTAGTTGGGGGGGGCGGGAATCAGCCCCAGCATTTT.